The 22 T cell receptor beta chains in this list originate from one sample, sequenced in a study of shared clonotypes between healthy human individuals. CD8 cells regarded as naive lacked CD45RO, were positively chosen for CCR7, and omitted terminally differentiated effector memory CD45RA+ cells. Libraries were prepared by immunoSEQ multiplex PCR; TCRdb keeps only in-frame clonotypes and omits some of them. The sample holds over 800,000 clones; 90% to 95% are singletons and the top ten take approximately 25%. The specimen was naive CD8+ T cells sorted from blood. These receptor sequences come from a man aged 25-40 years in good health.

This clone showed up just once. The chain employs TRBV2 and TRBJ2-2; the D is unclear. The CDR3 runs to 17 residues. Germline values: CDR1 SNHLY, CDR2 FYNNEI. Trimming took 6 bases from V and 3 from J, leaving 20 bases between them. The CDR3 region has the DNA TGTGCCAGCAGCCTAAAGTTACGAGACACCCACACCGGGGAGCTGTTTTTT. It codes for CASSLKLRDTHTGELFF.

This rearrangement joins TRBV4-3 to TRBJ2-4, with TRBD1 matching over 11 bases. The CDR3 extends over 19 amino acids. From germline, CDR1 is LGHNA and CDR2 YSLEER. Trimming at V came to 2 bases and at J to 6 bases, leaving 15 bases not matched to a gene. CDR3 DNA sequence: TGCGCCAGCAGCCAAAATGATCCAAGGACAGGGGGCGCATTAAACATTCAGTACTTC. It specifies CASSQNDPRTGGALNIQYF.

This clone came up once. The V gene is TRBV7-8, the J gene TRBJ2-7; 10 positions agree with TRBD1. The CDR3 runs to 15 residues. Looked up from germline, CDR1 is SGHVS and CDR2 is FQNEAQ. The junction had 7 bases not matched to a gene; V was cut back by 5 bases and J by 3 bases. CDR3 coding DNA: TGTGCCAGCAGCCGGGCAGGACAGGGGGTCTACGAGCAGTACTTC. Its protein product is CASSRAGQGVYEQYF.

V and J are TRBV27 and TRBJ2-7; D is unresolved. V dropped 6 bases and J dropped 3 bases, with 9 bases sitting between them. Germline loops: CDR1 MNHEY, CDR2 SMNVEV (reference sequence). The length of the CDR3 is 12 residues. CDR3 nucleotide sequence: TGTGCCAGCAGGAGTGGTAGCTACGAGCAGTACTTC. It encodes CASRSGSYEQYF.

This chain connects TRBV7-6 to TRBJ2-5; the D call may be TRBD1 or TRBD2 (7 bases each). CDR1 and CDR2 (germline): SGHVS, FNYEAQ. The CDR3 length is 14 residues. The V and J ends lost 5 bases and 5 bases respectively, with 15 bases between them. The CDR3 region has the DNA TGTGCCAGCAGCATGAGACAGGGAGGGGAGACCCAGTACTTC. Its translation is CASSMRQGGETQYF.

With respect to this clone: The same CDR3 is also encoded by other DNA sequences in this sample. CDR3 DNA sequence: TGTGCCAGCAGCGCTAGCGGAACAACCTACAATGAGCAGTTCTTC. Translating gives CASSASGTTYNEQFF. The gene calls are TRBV9 and TRBJ2-1; 7 bases are a match to TRBD2. The germline V gene has CDR1 SGDLS and CDR2 YYNGEE. The CDR3 loop spans 15 amino acids. V was clipped by 3 bases and J by 2 bases; unmatched bases: 5. The whole variable domain, filled in from reference TRBV9 and TRBJ2-1, reads DSGVTQTPKHLITATGQRVTLRCSPRSGDLSVYWYQQSLDQGLQFLIQYYNGEERAKGNILERFSAQQFPDLHSELNLSSLELGDSALYFCASSASGTTYNEQFFGPGTRLTVL.

The CDR3, as DNA: TGTGCCAGCAGCTGGGGAGCAGGCGAGCAGTACTTC. Translation: CASSWGAGEQYF. The chain carries TRBV5-6 and TRBJ2-7, with D maybe TRBD2 (5 bases). CDR3 length equals 12 residues. Deletions cut 3 bases from V and 6 bases from J, with 10 bases between. The V gene's germline CDR1 is SGHDT and CDR2 YYEEEE.

This clone appeared a single time. The chain is built from TRBV18 and TRBJ2-5, with D tentatively TRBD2 (6 bases). Germline CDR1 is KGHSH and CDR2 is LQKENI. V was clipped by 6 bases and J by 5 bases, with 7 bases between them. CDR3 length equals 11 residues. CDR3 region: CASSRGETQYF. The CDR3 DNA sequence: TGTGCCAGCTCTCGGGGGGAGACCCAGTACTTC.

The chain carries TRBV18 and TRBJ2-7; perhaps TRBD2 as D (5 bases). Germline V CDR1 and CDR2: KGHSH, LQKENI. V lost 5 bases and J lost 0, with 11 bases in between. The length of the CDR3 is 14 residues. DNA of the CDR3: TGTGCCAGCTCAACGGCGGGTTTCTCCTACGAGCAGTACTTC. Residues: CASSTAGFSYEQYF.

This clone showed up just once. This rearrangement joins TRBV11-1 to TRBJ2-1, with a tentative D call TRBD1 (6 bases). The CDR3 is made up of 14 amino acids. The germline CDR1 and CDR2 sequences are SGHAT and FQDESV (reference sequence). The V gene lost 5 bases and the J gene lost 8 bases, with 16 bases spanning the gap. The CDR3 DNA is TGTGCCAGCAGCCCCTCCGTTCCAGGGGATGAGCAGTTCTTC. Translating it yields CASSPSVPGDEQFF.

The V gene is TRBV7-8, the J gene TRBJ2-7; the D is unclear. Germline CDR1 is SGHVS and CDR2 is FQNEAQ. V lost 1 base to trimming and J lost 5 bases, with 15 bases between them. The CDR3 loop spans 15 amino acids. CDR3 nucleotide sequence: TGTGCCAGCAGCTTAGGAGCAGCCTGGGCTGACGAGCAGTACTTC. This codes for CASSLGAAWADEQYF. Full variable domain (outside the CDR3, taken from reference TRBV7-8 and TRBJ2-7): GAGVSQSPRYKVAKRGQDVALRCDPISGHVSLFWYQQALGQGPEFLTYFQNEAQLDKSGLPSDRFFAERPEGSVSTLKIQRTQQEDSAVYLCASSLGAAWADEQYFGPGTRLTVT.

The gene calls are TRBV29-1 and TRBJ1-1; possibly TRBD1 for D (6 bases). Germline assignment: CDR1 SQVTM and CDR2 ANQGSEA. V was clipped by 0 bases and J by 4 bases, with 18 bases between them. This CDR3 is built from 16 residues. CDR3 DNA: TGCAGCGTTGAAGATGGGGGCGCCACAGGGAGCACTGAAGCTTTCTTT. Amino acid sequence: CSVEDGGATGSTEAFF.

The chain couples TRBV28 to TRBJ2-5; 14 nucleotides match TRBD2. This CDR3 has 16 residues. Looked up from germline, CDR1 is MDHEN and CDR2 is SYDVKM. With V trimmed by 4 bases and J by 5 bases, 6 bases remained unmatched. The CDR3 sequence: CASSSPGLAGVETQYF. The CDR3 coding sequence is TGTGCCAGCAGTTCGCCGGGACTAGCGGGAGTGGAGACCCAGTACTTC.

V usage is TRBV2 and J usage is TRBJ2-3; 7 bases agree with TRBD2. V lost 8 bases to trimming and J lost 6 bases; unmatched junction nucleotides: 23. CDR3 length equals 18 residues. From germline, CDR1 is SNHLY and CDR2 FYNNEI. The CDR3 region is CASLGLNLAALGGDTQYF. The CDR3 DNA sequence: TGTGCCAGCCTCGGCCTTAATCTAGCGGCCCTCGGGGGGGATACGCAGTATTTT.

CDR3 in DNA: TGTGCCAGCAGTGAATATTCGGGGGGCAATGAGCAGTTCTTC. As protein: CASSEYSGGNEQFF. V is TRBV25-1 and J is TRBJ2-1; 7 positions match TRBD2. Germline assignment: CDR1 MGHDK and CDR2 SYGVNS. V dropped 0 bases and J dropped 6; count of bases not matched to a gene: 2. The CDR3 loop spans 14 amino acids.

V is TRBV9 and J is TRBJ2-1; TRBD2 matches at 8 bases. The CDR3 has 15 residues. V gave up 0 bases and J gave up 7 bases; unmatched junction bases: 6. CDR1 SGDLS and CDR2 YYNGEE come from the germline V gene. The CDR3 DNA is TGTGCCAGCAGCGTAGGCATCGGCGGGGGGAATGAGCAGTTCTTC. The encoded protein is CASSVGIGGGNEQFF.

The genes are TRBV11-2 and TRBJ2-7, with D maybe TRBD2 (5 bases). CDR1 SGHAT and CDR2 FQNNGV come from the germline V gene. V gave up 1 base and J gave up 1 base, with 11 bases separating them. This CDR3 region has 15 residues. The CDR3 loop is CASSLVRGKSYEQYF. The DNA for the CDR3 is TGTGCCAGCAGCTTAGTCCGGGGAAAGTCCTACGAGCAGTACTTC.

This rearrangement joins TRBV7-9 to TRBJ2-3, with a possible D match to TRBD2 (5 bases). This CDR3 comprises 15 residues. Germline loops: CDR1 SEHNR, CDR2 FQNEAQ (reference sequence). With 4 bases removed from V and 0 bases from J, the gap between germline ends came to 11 bases. The CDR3 region has the DNA TGTGCCAGCAGCTCCCCGGAGCGGAGCACAGATACGCAGTATTTT. As protein: CASSSPERSTDTQYF.

The chain joins TRBV5-1 to TRBJ2-5, with TRBD1 matching over 9 bases. Losses at the gene ends were 1 base for V and 4 bases for J; bases not matched to a gene: 2. The germline gives CDR1 SGHRS, CDR2 YFSETQ. This CDR3 contains 14 residues. The CDR3 region is CASSLTGGGETQYF. The DNA for the CDR3 is TGCGCCAGCAGCTTGACAGGGGGCGGAGAGACCCAGTACTTC.

This chain uses TRBV7-9 with TRBJ2-1, with 8 bases identical to TRBD1. V lost 6 bases, J lost 3 bases, and 4 bases stayed unmatched. Germline CDR1 reads SEHNR; CDR2 reads FQNEAQ (reference sequence). The CDR3 has 14 residues. The CDR3 coding sequence is TGTGCCAGCAGACCAGACAGGGGCTACAATGAGCAGTTCTTC. Residues: CASRPDRGYNEQFF.

This chain joins TRBV29-1 and TRBJ1-3; unclear D gene. Trimming cost V 7 bases and J 4 bases, with 14 bases left between them. This CDR3 has 13 amino acids. The germline V gene has CDR1 SQVTM and CDR2 ANQGSEA. CDR3 sequence (DNA): TGCAGCGCGACGTCCATTTGGGGAAACACCATATATTTT. Translation gives CSATSIWGNTIYF.

This chain connects TRBV4-1 to TRBJ2-7; D unresolved. Trimming pared 0 bases from V and 0 bases from J, leaving 9 bases between. Germline CDR1 reads MGHRA; CDR2 reads YSYEKL. The CDR3 covers 15 residues. The CDR3 loop is CASSQDPLSSYEQYF. CDR3 coding DNA: TGCGCCAGCAGCCAAGACCCTCTTAGCTCCTACGAGCAGTACTTC.